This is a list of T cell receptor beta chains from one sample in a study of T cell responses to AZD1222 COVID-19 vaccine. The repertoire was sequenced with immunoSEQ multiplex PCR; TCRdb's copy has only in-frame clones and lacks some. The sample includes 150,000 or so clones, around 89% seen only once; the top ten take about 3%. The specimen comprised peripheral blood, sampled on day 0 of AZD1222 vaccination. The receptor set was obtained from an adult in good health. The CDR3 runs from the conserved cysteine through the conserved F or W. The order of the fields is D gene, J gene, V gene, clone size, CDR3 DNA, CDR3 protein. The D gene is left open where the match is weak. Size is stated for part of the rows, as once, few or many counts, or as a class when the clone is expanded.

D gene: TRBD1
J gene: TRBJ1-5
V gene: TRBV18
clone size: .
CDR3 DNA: TGTGCCAGCTCACCCATACCGACAGGGAGAGGCAATCAGCCCCAGCATTTT
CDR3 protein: CASSPIPTGRGNQPQHF

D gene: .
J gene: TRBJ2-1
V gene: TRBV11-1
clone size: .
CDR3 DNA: TGTGCCAGCAGCCCCGGGGGTAATGAGCAGTTCTTC
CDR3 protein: CASSPGGNEQFF

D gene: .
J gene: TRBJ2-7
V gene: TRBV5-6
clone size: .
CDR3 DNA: TGTGCCAGCAGCCCGCCTGACCCCGCCTACGAGCAGTACTTC
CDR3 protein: CASSPPDPAYEQYF

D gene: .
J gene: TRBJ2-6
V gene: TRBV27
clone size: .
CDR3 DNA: TGTGCCAGCAGTTTATTACTAACTGGGGCCAACGTCCTGACTTTC
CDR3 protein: CASSLLLTGANVLTF

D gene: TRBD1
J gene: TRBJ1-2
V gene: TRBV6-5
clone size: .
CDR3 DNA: TGTGCCAGCAGTCTCGGGACAGGGTCAGGGTATGGCTACACCTTC
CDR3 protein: CASSLGTGSGYGYTF

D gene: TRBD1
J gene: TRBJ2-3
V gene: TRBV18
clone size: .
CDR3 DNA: TGTGCCAGCTCAGACAGGGCAGATACGCAGTATTTT
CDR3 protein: CASSDRADTQYF

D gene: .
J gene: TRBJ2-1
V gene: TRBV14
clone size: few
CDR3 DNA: TGTGCCAGCAGCCAGAGGAACGCAGGGATCGATGAGCAGTTCTTC
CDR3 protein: CASSQRNAGIDEQFF

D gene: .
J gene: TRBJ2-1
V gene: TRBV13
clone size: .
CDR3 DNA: TGTGCCAGCAACTTAGGGTTCCGGGCTGATGAGCAGTTCTTC
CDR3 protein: CASNLGFRADEQFF

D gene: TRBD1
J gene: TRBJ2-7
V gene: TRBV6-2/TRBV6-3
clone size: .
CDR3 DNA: TGTGCCAGCAGTTCCAAGGACAGGGGTTACGTCTACGAGCAGTACTTC
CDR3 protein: CASSSKDRGYVYEQYF

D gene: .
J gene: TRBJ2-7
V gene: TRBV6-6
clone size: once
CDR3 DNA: TGTGCCAGCAGTGATACCTACGAGCAGTACTTC
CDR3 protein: CASSDTYEQYF

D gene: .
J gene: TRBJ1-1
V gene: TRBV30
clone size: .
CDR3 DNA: TGTGCCTGGATGGGCGGGAACGCTGAAGCTTTCTTT
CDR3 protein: CAWMGGNAEAFF

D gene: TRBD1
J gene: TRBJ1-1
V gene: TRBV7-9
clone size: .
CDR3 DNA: TGTGCCAGCAGCCCCCGGGACAGCCCGAACACTGAAGCTTTCTTT
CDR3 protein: CASSPRDSPNTEAFF

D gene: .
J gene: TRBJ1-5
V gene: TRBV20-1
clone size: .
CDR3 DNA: TGCAGTGCTAGTAGGCGAAATAGCAATCAGCCCCAGCATTTT
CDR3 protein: CSASRRNSNQPQHF

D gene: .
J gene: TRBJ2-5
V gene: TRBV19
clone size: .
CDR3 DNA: TGTGCCAGTAGTATGGACACTCCCGGACGGGAGACCCAGTACTTC
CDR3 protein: CASSMDTPGRETQYF

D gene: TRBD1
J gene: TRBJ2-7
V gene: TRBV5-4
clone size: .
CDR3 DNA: TGTGCCAGCAGCTCCCCCGGGACAGGGGGGTACGAGCAGTACTTC
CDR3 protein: CASSSPGTGGYEQYF

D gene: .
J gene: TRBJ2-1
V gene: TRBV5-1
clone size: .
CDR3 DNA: TGCGCCAGCAGTTATAAGGGGAATGAGCAGTTCTTC
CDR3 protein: CASSYKGNEQFF

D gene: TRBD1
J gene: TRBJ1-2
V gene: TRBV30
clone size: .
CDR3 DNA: TGTGCCCGCACTAGACAGGGGCATGGCTACACCTTC
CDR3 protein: CARTRQGHGYTF

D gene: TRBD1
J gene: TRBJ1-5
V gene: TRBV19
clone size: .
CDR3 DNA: TGTGCCAGTCGAAAAACAGGGGATTATCAGCCCCAGCATTTT
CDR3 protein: CASRKTGDYQPQHF

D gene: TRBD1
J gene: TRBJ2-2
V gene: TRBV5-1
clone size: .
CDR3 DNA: TGCGCCAGCAGCGTGGGACAGGGAAACACCGGGGAGCTGTTTTTT
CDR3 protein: CASSVGQGNTGELFF

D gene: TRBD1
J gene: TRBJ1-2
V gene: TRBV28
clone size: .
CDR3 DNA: TGTGCCAGCAGCCAGATAAACAGGGGGTGGTATGGCTACACCTTC
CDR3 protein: CASSQINRGWYGYTF

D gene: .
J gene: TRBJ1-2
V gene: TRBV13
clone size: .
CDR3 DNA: TGTGCCAGCAGCCCCCAGGATGGTCCTAACTACGGCTACACCTTC
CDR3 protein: CASSPQDGPNYGYTF

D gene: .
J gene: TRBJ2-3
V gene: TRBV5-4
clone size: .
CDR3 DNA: TGTGCCAGCAGCGACAGGACTAGGCGCACAGATACGCAGTATTTT
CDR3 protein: CASSDRTRRTDTQYF

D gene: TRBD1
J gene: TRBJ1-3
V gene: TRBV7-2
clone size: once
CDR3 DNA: TGTGCCAGCAGCTTAATGTCAGGGGGCCTTGGAAACACCATATATTTT
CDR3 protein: CASSLMSGGLGNTIYF

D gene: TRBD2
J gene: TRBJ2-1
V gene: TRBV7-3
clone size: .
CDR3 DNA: TGTGCCAGCAGCCCCCTTTCTAGCGGGAGGAATGAGCAGTTCTTC
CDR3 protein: CASSPLSSGRNEQFF

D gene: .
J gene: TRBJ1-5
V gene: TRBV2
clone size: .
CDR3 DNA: TGTGCCAGCTGTAAGTTTCCGAATCAGCCCCAGCATTTT
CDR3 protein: CASCKFPNQPQHF

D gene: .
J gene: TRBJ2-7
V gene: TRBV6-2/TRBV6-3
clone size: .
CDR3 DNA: TGTGCCAGCAGTTACTCGGGGACGGATGGGTCCTACGAGCAGTACTTC
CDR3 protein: CASSYSGTDGSYEQYF

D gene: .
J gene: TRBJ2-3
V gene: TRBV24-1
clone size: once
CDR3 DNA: TGTGCCACCAGTGATTTGGGAGCGGACCACACAGATACGCAGTATTTT
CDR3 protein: CATSDLGADHTDTQYF

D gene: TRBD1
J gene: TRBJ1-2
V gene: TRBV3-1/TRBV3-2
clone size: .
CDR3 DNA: TGTGCCAGCAGCCACCTAGGCGGACAGGTGAGCTATGGCTACACCTTC
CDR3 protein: CASSHLGGQVSYGYTF

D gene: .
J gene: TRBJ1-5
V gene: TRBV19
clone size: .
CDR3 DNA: TGTGCCAGTAGTATAGATAGTCAGCCCCAGCATTTT
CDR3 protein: CASSIDSQPQHF

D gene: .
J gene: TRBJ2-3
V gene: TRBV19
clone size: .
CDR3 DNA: TGTGCCAGTAGCTCAGGGGGGACCGAGCAGTATTTT
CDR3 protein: CASSSGGTEQYF

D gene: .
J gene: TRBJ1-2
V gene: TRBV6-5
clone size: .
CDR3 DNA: TGTGCCAGCCATAGGAGAGGGCCTGGCTATGGCTACACCTTC
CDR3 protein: CASHRRGPGYGYTF

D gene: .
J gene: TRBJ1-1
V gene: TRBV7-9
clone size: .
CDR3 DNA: TGTGCCAGCAGCGCAGGGACGAACACTGAAGCTTTCTTT
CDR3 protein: CASSAGTNTEAFF

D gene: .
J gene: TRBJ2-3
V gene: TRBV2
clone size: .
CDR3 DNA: TGTGCCAGCAGTGACGTGGGGCGCACAGATACGCAGTATTTT
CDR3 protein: CASSDVGRTDTQYF

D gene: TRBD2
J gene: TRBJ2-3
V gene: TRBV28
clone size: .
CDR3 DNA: TGTGCCAGCAGTTTCCCCCGGGGGGTACTCACAGATACGCAGTATTTT
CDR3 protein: CASSFPRGVLTDTQYF

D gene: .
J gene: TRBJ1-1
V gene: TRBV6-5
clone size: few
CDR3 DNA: TGTGCCAGCAGCCCCCTCTCGGGCGGATGGGCTTTCTTT
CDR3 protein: CASSPLSGGWAFF

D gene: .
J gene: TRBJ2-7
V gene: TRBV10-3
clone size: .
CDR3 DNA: TGTGCCATCAGTCGGTCCTCCTACGAGCAGTACTTC
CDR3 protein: CAISRSSYEQYF

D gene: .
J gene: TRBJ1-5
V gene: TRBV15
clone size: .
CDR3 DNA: TGTGCCACCAGCAGAGATCGTGGGACCTCTGAGCCCCAGCATTTT
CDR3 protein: CATSRDRGTSEPQHF

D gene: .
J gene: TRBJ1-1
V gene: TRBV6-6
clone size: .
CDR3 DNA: TGTGCCAGCAGTTACTCGAGAGGGGCTGGGGATGCTTTCTTT
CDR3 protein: CASSYSRGAGDAFF

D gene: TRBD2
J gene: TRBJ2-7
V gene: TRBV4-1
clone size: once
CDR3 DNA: TGCGCCAGCAGCCAAGAGACTAGCGGGAGTTACGAGCAGTACTTC
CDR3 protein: CASSQETSGSYEQYF

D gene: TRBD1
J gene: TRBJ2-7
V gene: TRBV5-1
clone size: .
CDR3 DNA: TGCGCCAGCAGGGAACAGGGGGCGAACGAGCAGTACTTC
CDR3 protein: CASREQGANEQYF

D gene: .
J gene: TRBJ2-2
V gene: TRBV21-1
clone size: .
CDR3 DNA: TGTGCCGGTTCTTTAGGCGGGGTCTCGAACACCGGGGAGCTGTTTTTT
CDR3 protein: CAGSLGGVSNTGELFF

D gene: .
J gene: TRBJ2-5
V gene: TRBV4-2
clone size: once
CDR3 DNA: TGTGCCAGCAGCCCCCCCCGGGGGCGGGGACAAGAGACCCAGTACTTC
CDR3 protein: CASSPPRGRGQETQYF

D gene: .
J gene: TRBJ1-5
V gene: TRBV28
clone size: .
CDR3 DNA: TGTGCCAGCACTCTATTTAGCAATCAGCCCCAGCATTTT
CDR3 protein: CASTLFSNQPQHF

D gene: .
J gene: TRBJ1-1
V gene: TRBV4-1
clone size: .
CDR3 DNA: TGCGCCAGCAGCCAAGATTGGTGGGACACTGAAGCTTTCTTT
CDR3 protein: CASSQDWWDTEAFF

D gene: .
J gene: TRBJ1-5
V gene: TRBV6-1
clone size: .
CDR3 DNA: TGTGCCAGCAGTGATGTTGGGGGTAGTCAGCCCCAGCATTTT
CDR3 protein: CASSDVGGSQPQHF

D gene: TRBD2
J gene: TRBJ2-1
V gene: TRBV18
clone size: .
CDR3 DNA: TGTGCCAGCTCGCTCGGACTAGCGGGAGACAATGAGCAGTTCTTC
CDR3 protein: CASSLGLAGDNEQFF

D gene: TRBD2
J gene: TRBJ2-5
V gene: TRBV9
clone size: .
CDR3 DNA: TGTGCCAGCAGCGCTGTTCCCATTGCTAGCGGGGGGGCCCGGGAGACCCAGTACTTC
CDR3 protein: CASSAVPIASGGARETQYF

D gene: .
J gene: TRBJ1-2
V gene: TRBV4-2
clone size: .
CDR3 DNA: TGTGCCAGCAGCCTCGACCTCCAAAGGAACTATGGCTACACCTTC
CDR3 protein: CASSLDLQRNYGYTF

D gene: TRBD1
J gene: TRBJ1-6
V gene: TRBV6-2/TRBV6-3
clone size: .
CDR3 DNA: TGTGCCAGCAGTTACTCGGACAGGGGGAAAGGACCCCTCCACTTT
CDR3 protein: CASSYSDRGKGPLHF

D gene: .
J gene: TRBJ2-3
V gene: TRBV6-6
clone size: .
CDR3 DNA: TGTGCCAGCAGTTACACGGGGAGAACAGATACGCAGTATTTT
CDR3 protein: CASSYTGRTDTQYF

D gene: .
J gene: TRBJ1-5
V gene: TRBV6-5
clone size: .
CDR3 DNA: TGTGCCAGCATGTATTACAGGGATGGTGGGCCCCAGCATTTT
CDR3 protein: CASMYYRDGGPQHF

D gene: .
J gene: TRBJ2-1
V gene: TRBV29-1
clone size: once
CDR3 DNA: TGCAGCGCCCAGCTCGGCTACAATGAGCAGTTCTTC
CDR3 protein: CSAQLGYNEQFF

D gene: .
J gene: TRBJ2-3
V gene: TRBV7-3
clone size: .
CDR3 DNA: TGTGCCAGCAGCTTCGAGTTTAGCACAGATACGCAGTATTTT
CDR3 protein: CASSFEFSTDTQYF

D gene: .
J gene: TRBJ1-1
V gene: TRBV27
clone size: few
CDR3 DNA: TGTGCCAGCTCCTTAGGTGGGGGGAACACTGAAGCTTTCTTT
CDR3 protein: CASSLGGGNTEAFF

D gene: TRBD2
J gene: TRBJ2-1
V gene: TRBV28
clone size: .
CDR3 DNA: TGTGCCAGCAGTTTCCAAGGACTAGCGGGAGGTTACAATGAGCAGTTCTTC
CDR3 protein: CASSFQGLAGGYNEQFF

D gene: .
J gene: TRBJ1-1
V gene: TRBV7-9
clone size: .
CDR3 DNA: TGTGCCAGCAGCTTCGGGGTCCCTGAAGCTTTCTTT
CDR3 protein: CASSFGVPEAFF

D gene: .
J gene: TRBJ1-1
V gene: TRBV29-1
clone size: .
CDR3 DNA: TGCAGCGTTAAGGACACGAACACTGAAGCTTTCTTT
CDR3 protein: CSVKDTNTEAFF